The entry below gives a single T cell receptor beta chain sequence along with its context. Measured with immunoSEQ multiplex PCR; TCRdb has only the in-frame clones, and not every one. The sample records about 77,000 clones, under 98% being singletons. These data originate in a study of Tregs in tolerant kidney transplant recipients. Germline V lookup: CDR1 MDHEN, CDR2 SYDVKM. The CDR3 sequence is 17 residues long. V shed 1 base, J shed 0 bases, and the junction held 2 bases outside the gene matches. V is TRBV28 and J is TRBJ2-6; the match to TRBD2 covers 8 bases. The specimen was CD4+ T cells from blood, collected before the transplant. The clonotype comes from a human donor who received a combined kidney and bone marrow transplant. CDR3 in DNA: TGTGCCAGCAGTTTATTCGGGGGGGTCTCTGGGGCCAACGTCCTGACTTTC. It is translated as CASSLFGGVSGANVLTF.